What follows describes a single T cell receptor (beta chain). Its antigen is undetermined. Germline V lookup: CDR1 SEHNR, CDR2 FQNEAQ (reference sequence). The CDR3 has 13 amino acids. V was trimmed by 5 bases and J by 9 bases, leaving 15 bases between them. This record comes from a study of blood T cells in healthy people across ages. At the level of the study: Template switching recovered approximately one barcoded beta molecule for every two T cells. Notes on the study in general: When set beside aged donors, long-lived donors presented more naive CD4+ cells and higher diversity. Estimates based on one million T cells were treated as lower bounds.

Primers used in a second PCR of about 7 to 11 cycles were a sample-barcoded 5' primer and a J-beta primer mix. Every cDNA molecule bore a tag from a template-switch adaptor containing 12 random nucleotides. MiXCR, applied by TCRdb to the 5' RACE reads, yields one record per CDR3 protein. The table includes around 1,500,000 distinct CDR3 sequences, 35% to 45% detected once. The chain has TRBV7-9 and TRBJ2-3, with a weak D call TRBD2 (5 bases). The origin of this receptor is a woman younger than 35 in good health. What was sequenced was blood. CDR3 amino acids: CASSGRGFLTQYF. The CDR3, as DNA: TGTGCCAGCAGCGGACGGGGTTTCTTGACGCAGTATTTT.